This note documents a single T cell receptor (beta chain) sequence. Antigen unknown. The sample comes from a study of OX40 agonist ivuxolimab in advanced cancers. Whole-study context: The study enrolled dose-escalation patients with hepatocellular carcinoma, melanoma, renal cell or head and neck cancer.

Study outcomes and limitations: Expanded clones belonging to CD8+ T cells outnumbered, on average, those of CD4+. There was clonal expansion of CD4+ and CD8+ blood T cells by week 6 at 0.1 to 3.0 mg/kg.

Germline V gives CDR1 MDHEN, CDR2 SYDVKM. V gave up 3 bases and J gave up 4 bases, with 10 bases separating them. The CDR3 runs to 14 residues. Assay: immunoSEQ multiplex PCR; the TCRdb copy retains only in-frame clones and omits some. The profile shows under 75,000 clones, roughly 87% of them singletons. This sample comprised CD4+ or CD8+ T cells sorted from blood, obtained in a trial of the OX40 agonist ivuxolimab. This TCR was sampled from an adult with an advanced solid tumor such as melanoma, head and neck, liver or kidney cancer. The J gene is TRBJ1-3, the V gene TRBV28, with D unclear. The CDR3 loop is CASSLVQPGNTIYF. DNA for the CDR3: TGTGCCAGCAGTTTGGTACAGCCCGGAAACACCATATATTTT.